Below, 8 T cell receptor beta chains from the same sample are listed, as sequenced in a study of cytomegalovirus exposure and HLA in healthy donors. It was with 60 Vbeta and 13 Jbeta primers that the PCR ran. The protocol was immunoSEQ multiplex PCR, while the TCRdb copy is restricted to in-frame clones and leaves out a portion. The sample lists approximately 200,000 clones, approximately 80% occurring once. Sequencing was carried out using PBMCs. The receptors come from a girl aged 10 to 17 in good health and CMV-seronegative.

There are a few counts of this clone. V gene TRBV6-6 combines with J gene TRBJ2-7; 7 bases match TRBD2. The V segment lost 5 bases and the J segment 0 bases; nucleotides outside the gene matches: 4. From germline, CDR1 is MNHNY and CDR2 SVGAGI (reference sequence). The CDR3 sequence is 14 residues long. As DNA, the CDR3 is TGTGCCAGCAGTCCAGCGGGGATCTCCTACGAGCAGTACTTC. It is translated as CASSPAGISYEQYF.

This chain uses TRBV7-3 with TRBJ1-1; no clear D gene. The CDR3 is 15 amino acids. V was trimmed by 0 bases and J by 2 bases, leaving 10 bases between them. The germline V gene has CDR1 SGHTA and CDR2 FQGTGA. CDR3 DNA sequence: TGTGCCAGCAGCTTAACTGGAGGCCTAAACACTGAAGCTTTCTTT. Protein: CASSLTGGLNTEAFF. Combining the CDR3 with reference TRBV7-3 and TRBJ1-1 gives the whole variable domain GAGVSQTPSNKVTEKGKYVELRCDPISGHTALYWYRQSLGQGPEFLIYFQGTGAADDSGLPNDRFFAVRPEGSVSTLKIQRTERGDSAVYLCASSLTGGLNTEAFFGQGTRLTVV.

The rearrangement joins TRBV2 to TRBJ1-1; a possible D gene is TRBD1 (6 bases). Germline V gene sequence: CDR1 SNHLY, CDR2 FYNNEI. The CDR3 runs 15 residues. The ends were cut back, 1 base at V and 0 bases at J, with 9 bases in the middle. The CDR3 sequence: CASSEDQGMNTEAFF. CDR3 in DNA: TGTGCCAGCAGTGAAGACCAGGGGATGAACACTGAAGCTTTCTTT.

The V and J genes are TRBV7-6 and TRBJ2-1; TRBD2 matches 11 bases. Germline V lookup: CDR1 SGHVS, CDR2 FNYEAQ. There are 16 residues in the CDR3. Trimming cost V 1 base and J 3 bases; bases outside gene matches: 2. CDR3 bases: TGTGCCAGCAGCTTAGTTCTAGCGGGAGGCTACAATGAGCAGTTCTTC. Amino acid sequence: CASSLVLAGGYNEQFF.

This chain links TRBV4-2 with TRBJ2-4; 8 bases line up with TRBD1. The CDR3 runs 15 residues. Germline lookup yields CDR1 LGHNA and CDR2 YNFKEQ. V lost 0 bases and J lost 7; bases outside the gene matches: 5. CDR3 sequence reads: CASSQEGWTGNIQYF. CDR3 coding DNA: TGTGCCAGCAGCCAAGAGGGTTGGACAGGGAACATTCAGTACTTC.

This clone was seen a handful of times. The chain employs TRBV6-1 and TRBJ1-4; 7 nucleotides line up with TRBD1. Germline assignment: CDR1 MNHNS and CDR2 SASEGT. CDR3 length: 14 amino acids. Trimming removed 1 base from V and 8 bases from J; junction bases left unmatched: 4. The CDR3 nucleotides read TGTGCCAGCAGTGAAGACAGGGGTAGGGAAAAACTGTTTTTT. Translation: CASSEDRGREKLFF.

This chain links TRBV2 with TRBJ1-1; no firm D call. The V and J ends lost 2 bases and 1 base respectively, with 5 bases between them. Germline V lookup: CDR1 SNHLY, CDR2 FYNNEI. The CDR3 is 13 residues long. CDR3 nucleotides: TGTGCCAGCAGTGAATGGCCGAACACTGAAGCTTTCTTT. As protein: CASSEWPNTEAFF. Full variable domain (remainder filled in from reference TRBV2 and TRBJ1-1): EPEVTQTPSHQVTQMGQEVILRCVPISNHLYFYWYRQILGQKVEFLVSFYNNEISEKSEIFDDQFSVERPDGSNFTLKIRSTKLEDSAMYFCASSEWPNTEAFFGQGTRLTVV.

This rearrangement joins TRBV6-5 to TRBJ1-1; no definite D call. The CDR3 is 14 residues long. Between the trimmed V and J ends, which lost 2 bases and 4 bases, there was a span of 11 bases. The germline gives CDR1 MNHEY, CDR2 SVGAGI. The CDR3 sequence: CASSYPGLGTEAFF. Written as DNA, the CDR3 is TGTGCCAGCAGTTACCCAGGACTGGGCACTGAAGCTTTCTTT.